The source of this T cell receptor (beta chain) is a study of radiotherapy plus CTLA-4 blockade in lung cancer. Whole-study findings and limits: Radiotherapy was combined with ipilimumab, and tumor-derived TCR clones then expanded in blood. Early blood T cell clone dynamics reportedly forecast response best, with interferon-beta.

This CDR3 has 16 amino acids. In germline, CDR1 is MGHDK, CDR2 SYGVNS. Each patient with chemo-refractory metastatic non-small-cell lung cancer was treated with focal radiation plus CTLA-4 blockade using ipilimumab. The protocol was immunoSEQ multiplex PCR, while the TCRdb copy is restricted to in-frame clones and leaves out a portion. The sample holds tens of thousands of clones, around nine tenths seen once. In regard to this clone: Its target is not known.

Here the sequenced sample was peripheral blood, taken from a patient treated with radiotherapy plus ipilimumab. The rearrangement links TRBV25-1 to TRBJ2-7, with TRBD1 identical over 10 bases. The closer fit of TRBJ2-5 to the DNA end suggests the J call may be wrong. This TCR came from a human donor with non-small cell lung cancer whose response to radiotherapy plus ipilimumab could not be evaluated. The CDR3 sequence: CASSTLGQGSEETQYF. The CDR3 bases are TGTGCCAGCAGTACCCTGGGACAGGGGAGTGAGGAGACCCAGTACTTC.